Sequencing of this TCR beta chain was carried out in a study of cytomegalovirus exposure and HLA in healthy donors. Study results and caveats: A list of 164 TCR beta chains associated with cytomegalovirus was given. The study had only CMV serostatus as immune exposure information.

The primer mix had 60 Vbeta and 13 Jbeta primers. Clones were sequenced by immunoSEQ multiplex PCR, and TCRdb holds only the in-frame ones, with some missing. Among roughly 200,000 clones listed, roughly four fifths were seen once. Germline V CDR1 and CDR2: SGHRS, YFSETQ. The CDR3 is 16 amino acids. The J segment lost 5 bases and the V segment lost 1 base, leaving 8 bases of the junction unmatched. Notes on this clone: Antigen unknown.

The V gene is TRBV5-1, the J gene TRBJ2-1, with 8 nucleotides matching TRBD1. What was sequenced was PBMCs. This receptor was taken from a woman aged 18-29 years in good health and CMV-seronegative. CDR3 bases: TGCGCCAGCAGCTTGATAACAGGGGGTCAACACAATGAGCAGTTCTTC. As protein: CASSLITGGQHNEQFF.